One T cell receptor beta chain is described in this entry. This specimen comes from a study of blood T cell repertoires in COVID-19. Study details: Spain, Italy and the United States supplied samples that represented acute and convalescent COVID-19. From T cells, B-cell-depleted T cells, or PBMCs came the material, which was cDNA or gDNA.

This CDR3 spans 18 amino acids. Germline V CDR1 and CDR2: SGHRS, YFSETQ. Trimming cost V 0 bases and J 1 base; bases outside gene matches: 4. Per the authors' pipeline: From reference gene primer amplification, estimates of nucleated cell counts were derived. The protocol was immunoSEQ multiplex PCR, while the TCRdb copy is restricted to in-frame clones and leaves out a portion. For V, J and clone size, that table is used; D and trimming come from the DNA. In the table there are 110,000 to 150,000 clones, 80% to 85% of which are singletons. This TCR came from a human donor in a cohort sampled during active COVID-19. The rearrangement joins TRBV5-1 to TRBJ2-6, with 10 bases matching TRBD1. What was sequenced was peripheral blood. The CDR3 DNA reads TGCGCCAGCAGCTTGGGACAGGGGGCTGCATCTGGGGCCAACGTCCTGACTTTC. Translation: CASSLGQGAASGANVLTF.